The clone carrying this TCR beta chain was seen at least ten times. Its antigen remains unidentified. TCRdb reprocessed the 5' RACE reads with MiXCR, giving one entry per CDR3 protein. This sample has about 130,000 distinct CDR3 sequences, with approximately 6.8% found just once. CDR1 and CDR2 (germline): LNHNV, YYDKDF (reference sequence). The CDR3 is made up of 17 amino acids. Trimming removed 0 bases at V and 4 bases at J, with 18 bases between. These data are taken from a study of CD8 T cells in ankylosing spondylitis. Findings and caveats of the study: What seemed typical of ankylosing spondylitis blood was a TCR beta motif built from eight highly homologous variants.

The rearrangement joins TRBV15 to TRBJ1-2; D is uncertain. The sequence was collected from a male donor with ankylosing spondylitis or in good health (not recorded which). Material: blood, either unsorted or a sorted T cell fraction (not recorded which). CDR3 loop: CATSRDRGGTIRYGYTF. The CDR3, as DNA: TGTGCCACCAGCAGAGATCGAGGAGGCACAATTCGCTATGGCTACACCTTC.